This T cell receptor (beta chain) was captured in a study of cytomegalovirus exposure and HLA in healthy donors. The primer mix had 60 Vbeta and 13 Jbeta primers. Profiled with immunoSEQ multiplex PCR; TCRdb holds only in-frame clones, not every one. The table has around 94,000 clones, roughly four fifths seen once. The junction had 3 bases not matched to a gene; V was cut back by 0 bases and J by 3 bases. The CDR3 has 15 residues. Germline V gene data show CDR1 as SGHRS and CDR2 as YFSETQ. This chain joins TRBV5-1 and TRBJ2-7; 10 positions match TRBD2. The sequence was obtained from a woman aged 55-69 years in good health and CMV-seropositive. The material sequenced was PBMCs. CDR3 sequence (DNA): TGCGCCAGCAGCTTGGGAGGGACTAGCGTCTACGAGCAGTACTTC. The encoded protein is CASSLGGTSVYEQYF.